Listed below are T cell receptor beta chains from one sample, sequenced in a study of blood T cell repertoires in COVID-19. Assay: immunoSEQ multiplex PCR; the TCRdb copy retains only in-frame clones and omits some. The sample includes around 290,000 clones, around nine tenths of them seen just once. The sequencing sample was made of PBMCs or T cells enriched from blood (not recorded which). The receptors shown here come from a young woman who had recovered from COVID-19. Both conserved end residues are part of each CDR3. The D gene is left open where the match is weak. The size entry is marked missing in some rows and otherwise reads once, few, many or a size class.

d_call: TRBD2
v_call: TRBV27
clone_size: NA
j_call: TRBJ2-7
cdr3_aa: CASSLKASGGSYEQYF
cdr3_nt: TGTGCCAGCAGTTTAAAAGCTAGCGGGGGTTCCTACGAGCAGTACTTC

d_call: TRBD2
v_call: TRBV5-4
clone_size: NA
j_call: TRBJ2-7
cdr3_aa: CASSTIAGAIYEQYF
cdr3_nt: TGTGCCAGCAGCACGATAGCGGGAGCCATCTACGAGCAGTACTTC

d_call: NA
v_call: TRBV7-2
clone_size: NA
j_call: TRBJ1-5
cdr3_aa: CASSLARVLSSNQPQHF
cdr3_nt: TGTGCCAGCAGCTTGGCGAGGGTTCTCTCATCCAATCAGCCCCAGCATTTT

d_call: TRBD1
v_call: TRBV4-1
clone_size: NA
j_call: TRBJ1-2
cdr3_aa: CASSQEVQGVKYGYTF
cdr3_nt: TGCGCCAGCAGCCAAGAGGTACAGGGGGTAAAATATGGCTACACCTTC

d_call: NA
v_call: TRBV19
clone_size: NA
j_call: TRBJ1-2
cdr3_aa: CASSLPRLTGGGYTF
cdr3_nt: TGTGCCAGTAGTCTCCCCCGGTTAACGGGGGGTGGCTACACCTTC

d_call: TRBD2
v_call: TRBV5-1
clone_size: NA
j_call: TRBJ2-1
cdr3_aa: CASSLGSSGGSYNEQFF
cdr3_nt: TGCGCCAGCAGCTTGGGAAGTAGCGGGGGGTCCTACAATGAGCAGTTCTTC

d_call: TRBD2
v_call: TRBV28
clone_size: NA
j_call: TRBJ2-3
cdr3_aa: CASSLWTSGSADTQYF
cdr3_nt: TGTGCCAGCAGCCTGTGGACTAGCGGGAGCGCAGATACGCAGTATTTT

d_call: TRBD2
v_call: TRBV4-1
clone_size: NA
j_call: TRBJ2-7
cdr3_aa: CASSLRGGTPSYEQYF
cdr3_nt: TGCGCCAGCAGCCTCCGGGGGGGGACTCCCTCCTACGAGCAGTACTTC

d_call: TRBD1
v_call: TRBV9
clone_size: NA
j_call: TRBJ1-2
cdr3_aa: CASSVASGDSYNYGYTF
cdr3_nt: TGTGCCAGCAGCGTAGCATCTGGGGACAGCTATAACTATGGCTACACCTTC

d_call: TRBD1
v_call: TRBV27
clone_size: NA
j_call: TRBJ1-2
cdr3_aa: CASSLSGQGAVYTF
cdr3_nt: TGTGCCAGCAGTTTATCGGGACAGGGAGCGGTCTACACCTTC

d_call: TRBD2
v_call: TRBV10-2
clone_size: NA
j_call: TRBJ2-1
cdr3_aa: CASSESGLAYNEQFF
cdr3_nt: TGCGCCAGCAGTGAGTCTGGACTAGCCTACAATGAGCAGTTCTTC

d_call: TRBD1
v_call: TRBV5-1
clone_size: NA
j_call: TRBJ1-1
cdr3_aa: CASSLDGQGDTEAFF
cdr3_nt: TGCGCCAGCAGCTTGGATGGACAGGGAGACACTGAAGCTTTCTTT

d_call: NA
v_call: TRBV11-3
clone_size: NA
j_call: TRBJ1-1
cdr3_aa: CASSLQGLNTEAFF
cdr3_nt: TGTGCCAGCAGCTTACAGGGGTTGAACACTGAAGCTTTCTTT

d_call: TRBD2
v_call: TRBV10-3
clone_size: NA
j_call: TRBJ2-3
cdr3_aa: CAISRKAGISTDTQYF
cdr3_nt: TGTGCCATCAGTAGAAAAGCGGGAATAAGCACAGATACGCAGTATTTT

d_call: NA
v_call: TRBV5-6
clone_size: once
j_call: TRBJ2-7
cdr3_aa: CASFYLGGGSYEQYF
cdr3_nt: TGTGCCAGCTTCTATTTGGGAGGAGGCTCCTACGAGCAGTACTTC

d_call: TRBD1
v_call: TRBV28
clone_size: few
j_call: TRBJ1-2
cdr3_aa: CASSLKGAYGYTF
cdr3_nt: TGTGCCAGCAGTTTAAAGGGGGCTTATGGCTACACCTTC

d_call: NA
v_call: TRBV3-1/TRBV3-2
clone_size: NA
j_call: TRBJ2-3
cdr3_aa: CASSQDTSTDTQYF
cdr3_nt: TGTGCCAGCAGCCAAGACACTAGCACAGATACGCAGTATTTT

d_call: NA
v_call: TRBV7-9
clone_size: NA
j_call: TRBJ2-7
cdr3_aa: CASSLDPYSSYEQYF
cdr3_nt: TGTGCCAGCAGCTTAGATCCTTACTCTTCCTACGAGCAGTACTTC

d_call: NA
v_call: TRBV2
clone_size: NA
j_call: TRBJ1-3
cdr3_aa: CASNTDNVSGNTIYF
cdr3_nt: TGTGCCAGCAACACGGACAATGTCTCTGGAAACACCATATATTTT

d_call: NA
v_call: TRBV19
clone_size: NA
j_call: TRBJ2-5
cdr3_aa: CASSIQRGLGETQYF
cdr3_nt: TGTGCCAGTAGTATACAACGGGGTCTAGGAGAGACCCAGTACTTC

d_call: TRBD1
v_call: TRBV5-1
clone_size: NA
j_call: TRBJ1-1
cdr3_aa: CASSRTTGGTTSEAFF
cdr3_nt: TGCGCCAGCAGCCGGACGACAGGGGGGACTACTAGTGAAGCTTTCTTT

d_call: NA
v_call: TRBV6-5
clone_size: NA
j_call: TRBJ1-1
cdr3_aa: CASSYSWEGGTEAFF
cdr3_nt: TGTGCCAGCAGTTACTCGTGGGAGGGGGGCACTGAAGCTTTCTTT

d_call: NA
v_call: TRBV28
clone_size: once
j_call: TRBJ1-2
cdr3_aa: CASSLNTFYGYTF
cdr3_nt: TGTGCCAGCAGTTTAAACACCTTCTATGGCTACACCTTC

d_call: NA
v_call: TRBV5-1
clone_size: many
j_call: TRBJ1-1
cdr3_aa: CASSSRPDGDTEAFF
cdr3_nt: TGCGCCAGCAGCTCCCGGCCCGACGGGGACACTGAAGCTTTCTTT

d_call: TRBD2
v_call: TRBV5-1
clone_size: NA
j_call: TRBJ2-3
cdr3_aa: CASSLDRLSAGGYGDTQYF
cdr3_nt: TGCGCCAGCAGCTTGGACCGTCTTTCCGCGGGAGGGTACGGAGATACGCAGTATTTT

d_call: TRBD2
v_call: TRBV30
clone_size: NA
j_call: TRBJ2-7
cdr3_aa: CAWSDNGLAGNYEQYF
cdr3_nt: TGTGCCTGGAGTGACAACGGACTAGCGGGAAATTACGAGCAGTACTTC

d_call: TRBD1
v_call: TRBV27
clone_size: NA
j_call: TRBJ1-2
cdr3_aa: CASSLLGTGAWGYTF
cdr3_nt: TGTGCCAGCAGTTTATTAGGGACAGGGGCATGGGGCTACACCTTC

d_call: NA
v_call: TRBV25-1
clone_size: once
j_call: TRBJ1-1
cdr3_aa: CASSEYLGATEAFF
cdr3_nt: TGTGCCAGCAGTGAATATTTGGGGGCCACTGAAGCTTTCTTT

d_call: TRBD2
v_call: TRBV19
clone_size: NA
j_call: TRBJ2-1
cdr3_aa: CASTPRRGGDNEQFF
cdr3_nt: TGTGCCAGTACCCCGAGGCGGGGGGGGGACAATGAGCAGTTCTTC

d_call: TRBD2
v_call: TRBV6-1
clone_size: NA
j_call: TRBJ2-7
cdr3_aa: CASSDDGLAHSYEQYF
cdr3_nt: TGTGCCAGCAGTGATGACGGACTAGCGCACTCCTACGAGCAGTACTTC

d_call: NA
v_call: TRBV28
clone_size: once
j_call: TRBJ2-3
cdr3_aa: CATHQAGVLTDTQYF
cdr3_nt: TGTGCCACACACCAGGCAGGGGTCCTGACAGATACGCAGTATTTT

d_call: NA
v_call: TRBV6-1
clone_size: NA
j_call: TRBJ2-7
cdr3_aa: CASSDRQGGNYEQYF
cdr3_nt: TGTGCCAGCAGTGATCGTCAGGGTGGGAACTACGAGCAGTACTTC

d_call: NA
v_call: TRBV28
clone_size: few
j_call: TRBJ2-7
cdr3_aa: CASSRREPVGNEQYF
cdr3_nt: TGTGCCAGCAGTCGGAGGGAACCGGTTGGGAACGAGCAGTACTTC

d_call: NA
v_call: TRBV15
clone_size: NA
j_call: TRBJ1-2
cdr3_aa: CATSRGHSGDYGYTF
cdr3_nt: TGTGCCACCAGCAGAGGACATTCAGGCGACTATGGCTACACCTTC

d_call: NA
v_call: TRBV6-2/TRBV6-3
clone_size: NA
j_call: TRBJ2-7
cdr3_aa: CASSYGSTSSYEQYF
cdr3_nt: TGTGCCAGCAGTTACGGGTCTACTAGCTCCTACGAGCAGTACTTC

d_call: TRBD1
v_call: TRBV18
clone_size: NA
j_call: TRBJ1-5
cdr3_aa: CASSSGQHSNQPQHF
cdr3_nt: TGTGCCAGCTCATCGGGACAGCATAGCAATCAGCCCCAGCATTTT

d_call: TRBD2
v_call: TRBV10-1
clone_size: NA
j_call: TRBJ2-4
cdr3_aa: CASSESSGGANIQYF
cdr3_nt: TGCGCCAGCAGTGAGTCCAGCGGGGGGGCGAACATTCAGTACTTC

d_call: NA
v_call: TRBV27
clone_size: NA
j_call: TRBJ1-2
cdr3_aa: CASSSQGSYGYTF
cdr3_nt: TGTGCCAGCAGTTCACAGGGTAGCTATGGCTACACCTTC

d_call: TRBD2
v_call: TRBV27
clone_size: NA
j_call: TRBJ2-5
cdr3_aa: CASSRLAGVQETQYF
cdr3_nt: TGTGCCAGCAGCCGACTAGCGGGTGTCCAAGAGACCCAGTACTTC

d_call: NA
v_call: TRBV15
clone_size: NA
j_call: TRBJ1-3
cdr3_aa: CATSRDRQGGNTIYF
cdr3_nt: TGTGCCACCAGCAGAGATCGTCAGGGGGGAAACACCATATATTTT

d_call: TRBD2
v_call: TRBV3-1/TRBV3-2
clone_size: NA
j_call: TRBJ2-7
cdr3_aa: CASSHGGGTYEQYF
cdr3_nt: TGTGCCAGCAGCCATGGCGGGGGAACCTACGAGCAGTACTTC

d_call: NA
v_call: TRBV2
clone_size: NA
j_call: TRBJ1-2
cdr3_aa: CASSFDRRNGYTF
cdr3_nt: TGTGCCAGCAGCTTTGACAGGAGAAATGGCTACACCTTC

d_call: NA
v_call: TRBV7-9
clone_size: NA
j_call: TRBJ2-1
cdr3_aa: CASTPWGDNNEQFF
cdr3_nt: TGTGCCAGCACCCCGTGGGGGGATAACAATGAGCAGTTCTTC

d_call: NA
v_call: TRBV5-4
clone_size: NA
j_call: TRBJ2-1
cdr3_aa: CASSLLNDYNEQFF
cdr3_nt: TGTGCCAGCAGCCTCCTAAATGATTACAATGAGCAGTTCTTC

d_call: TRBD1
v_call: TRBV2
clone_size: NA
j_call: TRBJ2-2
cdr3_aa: CASSRSTGANTGELFF
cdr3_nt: TGTGCCAGCAGTCGGTCGACAGGGGCGAACACCGGGGAGCTGTTTTTT

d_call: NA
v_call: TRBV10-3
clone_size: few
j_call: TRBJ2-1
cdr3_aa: CAISDLARDEQFF
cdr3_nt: TGTGCCATCAGTGACCTAGCAAGAGATGAGCAGTTCTTC

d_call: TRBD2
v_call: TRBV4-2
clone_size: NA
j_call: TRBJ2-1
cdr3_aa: CASSQEVGAGVFHEQFF
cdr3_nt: TGTGCCAGCAGCCAAGAGGTGGGAGCGGGGGTATTCCATGAGCAGTTCTTC

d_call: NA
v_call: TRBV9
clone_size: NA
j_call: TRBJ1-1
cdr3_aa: CASSVGFGNTEAFF
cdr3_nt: TGTGCCAGCAGCGTAGGGTTCGGGAACACTGAAGCTTTCTTT

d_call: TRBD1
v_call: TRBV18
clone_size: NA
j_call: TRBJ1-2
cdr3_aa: CASSPRTGEGYTF
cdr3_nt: TGTGCCAGCTCACCGAGGACAGGGGAGGGCTACACCTTC

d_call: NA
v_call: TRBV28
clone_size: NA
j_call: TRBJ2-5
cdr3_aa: CASSVQQGIETQYF
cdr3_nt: TGTGCCAGCAGTGTCCAACAGGGAATAGAGACCCAGTACTTC

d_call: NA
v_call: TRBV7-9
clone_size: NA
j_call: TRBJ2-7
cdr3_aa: CASVSLARGEQYF
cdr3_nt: TGTGCCAGCGTAAGTCTGGCCCGGGGCGAGCAGTACTTC

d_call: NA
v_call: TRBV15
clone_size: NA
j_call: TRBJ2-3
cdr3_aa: CATSRDPGRDTQYF
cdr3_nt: TGTGCCACCAGCAGAGATCCGGGGAGAGATACGCAGTATTTT